This T cell receptor beta chain was recorded in a study of T cell responses to AZD1222 COVID-19 vaccine. Broader study findings: Donors in the cohort were predominantly white British and more often female, and clonal diversity was possibly underestimated. Baseline testing showed seropositivity in only six or seven AZD1222 recipients. Researchers report vaccine-associated CD4 TCRs spanning spike, with dominance at 160-218 and 743-854.

As concerns this clone: Its specificity is unknown.

From germline, CDR1 is LGHDT and CDR2 YNNKEL (reference sequence). V was trimmed by 1 base and J by 7 bases, leaving 11 bases between them. This CDR3 region has 14 residues. Generated by immunoSEQ multiplex PCR, the TCRdb table keeps only in-frame clones and is missing some. The sample has 90,000 to 120,000 clones, about nine tenths seen once; the top ten hold around 4.3%. The source material was peripheral blood, sampled on day 0 of AZD1222 vaccination. The chain couples TRBV3-1 (or the pseudogene TRBV3-2) to TRBJ1-5; no reliable D call. This receptor was identified in an adult in good health. CDR3 protein: CASSQGVEAQPQHF. For the CDR3, the DNA is TGTGCCAGCAGCCAAGGGGTAGAGGCCCAGCCCCAGCATTTT.